These 18 T cell receptor beta chains share one sample of origin, sequenced in a study of T-cell reconstitution after alpha-beta-depleted transplantation in children. A TCRbeta library incorporating unique molecular identifiers was prepared. TCRdb redid the calling of the PCR reads with MiXCR, one entry per CDR3 protein. The sample contains 700,000 to 950,000 distinct CDR3 sequences, roughly 16% of which appear only once. Sequencing used PBMCs, mostly from graft donor cells, obtained 360 days after TCRalphabeta/CD19-depleted stem cell transplant. The source is a male patient younger than 18 who had a stem cell transplant for acute lymphoblastic leukemia, so the T cells may come from the graft donor.

The CDR3 protein is CASSWVRKDSPTEAFF. CDR3 DNA: TGTGCCAGCAGCTGGGTCAGGAAAGACTCCCCCACTGAAGCTTTCTTT. The chain carries TRBV7-3 and TRBJ1-1; no reliable D call. From germline, CDR1 is SGHTA and CDR2 FQGTGA. CDR3 length: 16 amino acids. V was shortened by 4 bases and J by 4 bases, with 19 bases between the two germline ends.

This clonotype has only a few counts. The chain couples TRBV5-1 to TRBJ2-7; 7 bases are a match to TRBD1. CDR3 length equals 15 residues. Trimming removed 4 bases from V and 12 bases from J; junction bases left unmatched: 19. Germline lookup yields CDR1 SGHRS and CDR2 YFSETQ. The CDR3 DNA is TGCGCCAGCAGCAGAATTCCGGGACAGTCGATAAAGTGGTACTTC. Its protein is CASSRIPGQSIKWYF.

This clonotype was counted a few times. This rearrangement joins TRBV5-1 to TRBJ2-7; D uncertain. CDR3 length equals 11 residues. The germline V and J ends were trimmed by 0 bases and 10 bases, with 8 bases remaining between them. Germline V gene lookup returns CDR1 SGHRS and CDR2 YFSETQ. The CDR3 reads CASSLGASQYF. The CDR3, as DNA: TGCGCCAGCAGCTTGGGGGCTTCTCAGTACTTC.

The rearrangement joins TRBV29-1 to TRBJ2-3; a weak D match, TRBD2 (5 bases). Germline V gene lookup returns CDR1 SQVTM and CDR2 ANQGSEA. This CDR3 is built from 14 residues. V was shortened by 4 bases and J by 1 base, with 12 bases between the two germline ends. The CDR3 nucleotides read TGCAGCGTTGCGAGGGTGAGCGGCACAGATACGCAGTATTTT. Residues: CSVARVSGTDTQYF.

This sequence joins TRBV29-1 and TRBJ2-1, with TRBD2 identical over 12 bases. J gave up 6 bases and V 2 bases, and 5 bases lay outside the gene matches. The length of the CDR3 is 15 residues. Germline V lookup: CDR1 SQVTM, CDR2 ANQGSEA. This chain's CDR3 is CSVESLAGGANEQFF. In DNA form, the CDR3 reads TGCAGCGTTGAATCACTAGCGGGAGGTGCCAATGAGCAGTTCTTC.

This chain connects TRBV7-2 to TRBJ2-7; D might be TRBD2 (5 bases). CDR3 size: 14 residues. The V gene's germline CDR1 is SGHTA and CDR2 FQGNSA. The V end was cut by 2 bases, the J end by 3 bases, with 11 bases between. The CDR3 protein is CASSLQADVYEQYF. In nucleotides, the CDR3 is TGTGCCAGCAGCTTACAAGCGGATGTCTACGAGCAGTACTTC.

V and J are TRBV6-5 and TRBJ2-7; no clear D. Germline CDR1 reads MNHEY; CDR2 reads SVGAGI. V dropped 7 bases and J dropped 0 bases, with 13 bases sitting between them. This CDR3 is built from 14 residues. In DNA, the CDR3 is TGTGCCAGCACTTTCGGGTTCGACTCCTACGAGCAGTACTTC. This gives the protein CASTFGFDSYEQYF.

The genes are TRBV9 and TRBJ2-5, with a weak D call TRBD2 (6 bases). The CDR3 has 15 residues. V dropped 3 bases and J dropped 0 bases, with 12 bases sitting between them. Germline V CDR1 and CDR2: SGDLS, YYNGEE. CDR3 sequence: CASSGGTWYQETQYF. The DNA for the CDR3 is TGTGCCAGCAGCGGCGGGACCTGGTACCAAGAGACCCAGTACTTC. The whole variable domain, remainder taken from reference TRBV9 and TRBJ2-5, is DSGVTQTPKHLITATGQRVTLRCSPRSGDLSVYWYQQSLDQGLQFLIQYYNGEERAKGNILERFSAQQFPDLHSELNLSSLELGDSALYFCASSGGTWYQETQYFGPGTRLLVL.

The gene calls are TRBV7-8 and TRBJ2-2, with 7 positions matching TRBD2. The CDR3 has 15 residues. The V segment lost 4 bases and the J segment 6 bases; nucleotides outside the gene matches: 8. Per germline, CDR1 SGHVS and CDR2 FQNEAQ. CDR3: CASSWAGVGAGELFF. The CDR3 region has the DNA TGTGCCAGCAGCTGGGCGGGAGTAGGGGCCGGGGAGCTGTTTTTT.

V gene TRBV5-1 combines with J gene TRBJ2-7; 7 nucleotides line up with TRBD2. The CDR3 totals 15 residues. CDR1 is SGHRS, CDR2 YFSETQ, per germline. Trimming took 4 bases from V and 6 from J; bases not matched to a gene: 13. The chain's CDR3 is CASSQLGLGTPEQYF. As DNA, the CDR3 is TGCGCCAGCAGCCAACTCGGACTAGGGACTCCCGAGCAGTACTTC.

This clonotype was seen repeatedly, ten times or more. The rearrangement links TRBV5-1 to TRBJ2-7; no reliable D call. The length of the CDR3 is 13 residues. Trimming shortened V by 4 bases and J by 3 bases, and 11 bases separated the two germline ends. Germline V gene sequence: CDR1 SGHRS, CDR2 YFSETQ. The CDR3 is CASSTVGVYEQYF. For the CDR3, the DNA is TGCGCCAGCAGCACGGTTGGGGTCTACGAGCAGTACTTC.

The chain employs TRBV7-7 and TRBJ2-3; D possibly corresponds to TRBD1 (5 bases). Trimming stripped 8 bases from V and 8 bases from J, with 20 bases between. Germline V gives CDR1 SSHAT, CDR2 FNYEAQ (reference sequence). The CDR3 runs 14 residues. The chain's CDR3 is CASGPLGVTRTQYF. CDR3 bases: TGTGCCAGCGGACCGTTAGGGGTCACACGTACGCAGTATTTT.

Concerning this clonotype itself: Since a much larger clone is just one base distant, this may be a read error. This chain links TRBV7-9 with TRBJ2-1; D perhaps matches TRBD2 (6 bases). Germline lookup yields CDR1 SEHNR and CDR2 FQNEAQ (reference sequence). The CDR3 contains 14 residues. CDR3 in DNA: TGTGCCAGCAGCCTCCCGGGACTCGCGAATGAGCGGTTCTTC. This codes for CASSLPGLANERFF.

The V call is TRBV5-1, the J call TRBJ2-1, with D perhaps TRBD2 (6 bases). The CDR3 runs to 14 residues. The germline CDR1 and CDR2 sequences are SGHRS and YFSETQ. The V end lost 3 bases, the J end lost 7 bases, and 14 bases lay between the germline ends. CDR3 sequence reads: CASSSGTLGNEQFF. The CDR3 nucleotides read TGCGCCAGCAGCTCGGGGACTCTGGGGAATGAGCAGTTCTTC.

J is TRBJ2-3 and V is TRBV9; 7 nucleotides match TRBD2. The ends lost 10 bases at V and 3 bases at J; junction bases unmatched: 8. The CDR3 covers 13 residues. Germline-derived CDR1 and CDR2 are SGDLS and YYNGEE. As DNA, the CDR3 is TGTGCCGCAGCTAGCGGATTAACAGATACGCAGTATTTT. This sequence encodes CAAASGLTDTQYF.

The table lists this clonotype with a few counts. The chain joins TRBV29-1 to TRBJ2-3; unclear D gene. This CDR3 region has 11 residues. Germline CDR1 reads SQVTM; CDR2 reads ANQGSEA. V shed 4 bases and J shed 5 bases, with 7 bases lying between them. CDR3 bases: TGCAGCGTTGTAGGGTTAGATACGCAGTATTTT. As protein: CSVVGLDTQYF.

This clonotype was counted a few times. The V call is TRBV20-1, the J call TRBJ2-1; D is unclear. This CDR3 comprises 15 residues. Germline CDR1 DFQATT, CDR2 SNEGSKA (reference sequence). Deletions cut 3 bases from V and 10 bases from J, with 22 bases between. CDR3 residues: CSASWASGLVVEQFF. The CDR3 nucleotides are TGCAGTGCTAGTTGGGCCTCGGGTCTGGTAGTCGAGCAGTTCTTC.

This clonotype was recorded a few times. The chain recombines TRBV5-1 with TRBJ2-5, with D perhaps matching TRBD2 (6 bases). The CDR3 is 15 amino acids. Germline CDR1 is SGHRS and CDR2 is YFSETQ. The V end lost 4 bases, the J end lost 5 bases, and 18 bases lay between the germline ends. CDR3 in amino acids: CASSGGLEAGETQYF. CDR3 nucleotide sequence: TGCGCCAGCAGCGGCGGTCTAGAAGCGGGCGAGACCCAGTACTTC.